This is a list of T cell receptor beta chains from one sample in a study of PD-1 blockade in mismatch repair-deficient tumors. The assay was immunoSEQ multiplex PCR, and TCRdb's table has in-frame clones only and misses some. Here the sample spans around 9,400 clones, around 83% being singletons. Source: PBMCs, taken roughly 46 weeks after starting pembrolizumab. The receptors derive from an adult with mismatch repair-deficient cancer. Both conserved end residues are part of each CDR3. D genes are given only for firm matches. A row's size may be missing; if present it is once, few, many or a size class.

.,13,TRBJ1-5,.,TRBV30,TGTGCCTGGAGCCGACAGGCCAATCAGCCCCAGCATTTT,CAWSRQANQPQHF
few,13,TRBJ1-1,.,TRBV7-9,TGTGCCAGCAGCCCGAGCCAGGTCAAAGAAGCTTTCTTT,CASSPSQVKEAFF
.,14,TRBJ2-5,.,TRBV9,TGTGCCAGCAGCGTAGGGCCGGGGTCAGAGACCCAGTACTTC,CASSVGPGSETQYF
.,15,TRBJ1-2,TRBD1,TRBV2,TGTGCCAGCAGTGAAATGGCAGGGGGCGCCCGGGGCTACACCTTC,CASSEMAGGARGYTF
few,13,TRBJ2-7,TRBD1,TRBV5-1,TGCGCCAGCAGCGAAGACAGGGCCTACGAGCAGTACTTC,CASSEDRAYEQYF
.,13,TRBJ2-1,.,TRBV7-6,TGTGCCAGCAGTCTGACTAGTTTTAATGAGCAGTTCTTC,CASSLTSFNEQFF
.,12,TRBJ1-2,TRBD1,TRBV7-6,TGTGCCAGCGGACGTACAGGGGAAGGCTACACCTTC,CASGRTGEGYTF
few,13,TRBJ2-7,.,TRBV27,TGTGCCAGCAGACAACTAGCTACCTACGAGCAGTACTTC,CASRQLATYEQYF
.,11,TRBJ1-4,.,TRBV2,TGTGCCAGCACCAACGGACAGTTACCGGTTTTT,CASTNGQLPVF
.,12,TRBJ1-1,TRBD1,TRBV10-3,TGTGCCATCAGTGGGGACAGCTTAGGAGCTTTCTTT,CAISGDSLGAFF
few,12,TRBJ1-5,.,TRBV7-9,TGTGCCAGCAGCCCGGGTGGTCAGCCCCAGCATTTT,CASSPGGQPQHF
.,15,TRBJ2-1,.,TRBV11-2,TGTGCCAGCAGCTTAGTGGGATCAACGGGGAATGAGCAGTTCTTC,CASSLVGSTGNEQFF
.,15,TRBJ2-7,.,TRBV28,TGTGCCAGCAGGGATCGAGGACAGCTCTCCTACGAGCAGTACTTC,CASRDRGQLSYEQYF
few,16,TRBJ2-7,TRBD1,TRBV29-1,TGCAGCGTTGAAGAGGGGACCGGGACAGGGTTATACGAGCAGTACTTC,CSVEEGTGTGLYEQYF
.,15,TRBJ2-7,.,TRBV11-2,TGTGCCAGCAGCAGTCTGAGGGGGAGAACCTACGAGCAGTACTTC,CASSSLRGRTYEQYF
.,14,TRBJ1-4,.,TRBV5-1,TGCGCCAGCAGCTTGGCGGACAGTAATGAAAAACTGTTTTTT,CASSLADSNEKLFF
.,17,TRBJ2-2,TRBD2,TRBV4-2,TGTGCCAGCAGCCAAGATCTCGCGGGAGAGGGAACCGGGGAGCTGTTTTTT,CASSQDLAGEGTGELFF
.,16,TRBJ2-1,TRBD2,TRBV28,TGTGCCAGCAGTTTTTTGGCTAGCGGGAGTCGCGATGAGCAGTTCTTC,CASSFLASGSRDEQFF
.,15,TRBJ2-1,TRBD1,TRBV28,TGTGCCAGCAGTGTGGGACAGGGTGCGGGCAATGAGCAGTTCTTC,CASSVGQGAGNEQFF
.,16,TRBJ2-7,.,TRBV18,TGTGCCAGCTCAGAAGAACAGGGCGTAGTGGGTTACGAGCAGTACTTC,CASSEEQGVVGYEQYF
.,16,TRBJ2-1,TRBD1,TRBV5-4,TGTGCCAGCAGCCCGACACAGGGGGCGGGTTGGAATGAGCAGTTCTTC,CASSPTQGAGWNEQFF
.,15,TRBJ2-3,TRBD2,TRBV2,TGTGCCAGCAGTCCCGGGACTAGCGGCACAGATACGCAGTATTTT,CASSPGTSGTDTQYF
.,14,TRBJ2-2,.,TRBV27,TGTGCCAGCAGTTTGGACAGAAGGACCGGGGAGCTGTTTTTT,CASSLDRRTGELFF
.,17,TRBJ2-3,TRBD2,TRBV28,TGTGCCTCCAACCCCACGGGCACTAGCGGGAGGAGGGATACGCAGTATTTT,CASNPTGTSGRRDTQYF
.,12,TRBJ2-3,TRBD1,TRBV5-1,TGCGCCAGCAGGGGACAGGCAGATACGCAGTATTTT,CASRGQADTQYF
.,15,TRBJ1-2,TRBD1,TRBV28,TGTGCCAGCACCCACGGACAGGAGGTGGACTATGGCTACACCTTC,CASTHGQEVDYGYTF
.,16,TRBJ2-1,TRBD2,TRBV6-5,TGTGCCAGCAGTTTACTAGCGGAAGGGTCCTACAATGAGCAGTTCTTC,CASSLLAEGSYNEQFF
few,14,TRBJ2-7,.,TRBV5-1,TGCGCCAGCAGCTTGAATCAGGGTCTTGGCGAGCAGTACTTC,CASSLNQGLGEQYF
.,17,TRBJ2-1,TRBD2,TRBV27,TGTGCCAGCAGTTTCCATGTGAGCGGGAGATGGTACAATGAGCAGTTCTTC,CASSFHVSGRWYNEQFF
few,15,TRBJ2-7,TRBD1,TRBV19,TGTGCCAGTAGTATTTGGGGACAGGGGGCCGGTGAGCAGTACTTC,CASSIWGQGAGEQYF
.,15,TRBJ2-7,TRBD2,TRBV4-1,TGCGCCAGCAGCCAATGGCGGGAGGACTCCTACGAGCAGTACTTC,CASSQWREDSYEQYF
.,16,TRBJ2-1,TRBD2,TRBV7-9,TGTGCCAGCAGCTTACCCTCGGGACTAGCTGACCATGAGCAGTTCTTC,CASSLPSGLADHEQFF
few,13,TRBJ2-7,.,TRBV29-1,TGCAGCGCCTGGGACAAGGGGATTTACGAGCAGTACTTC,CSAWDKGIYEQYF
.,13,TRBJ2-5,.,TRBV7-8,TGTGCCAGCAGCTTAGAAAGGGCTAGCCCCCCGTACTTC,CASSLERASPPYF
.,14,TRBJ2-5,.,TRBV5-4,TGTGCCAGCAGCTTGGCCGGAGGAAGACAGACCCAGTACTTC,CASSLAGGRQTQYF
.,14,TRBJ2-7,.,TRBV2,TGTGCCAGCAGGGCTAGGGAGACCTCCTACGAGCAGTACTTC,CASRARETSYEQYF
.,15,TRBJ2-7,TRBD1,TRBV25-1,TGTGCCAGCAGTGCCGACAGGGGGCCGGGGTACGAGCAGTACTTC,CASSADRGPGYEQYF
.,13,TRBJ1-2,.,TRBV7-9,TGTGCCAGCGATAGACAGACAAACTATGGCTACACCTTC,CASDRQTNYGYTF
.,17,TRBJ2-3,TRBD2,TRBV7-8,TGTGCCAGCAGCTTAGGGACTAGCGGGAGTAAAGCAGATACGCAGTATTTT,CASSLGTSGSKADTQYF
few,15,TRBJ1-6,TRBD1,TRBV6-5,TGTGCCAGCAGTTCCCCGGACAGGGCTATCTCACCCCTCCACTTT,CASSSPDRAISPLHF
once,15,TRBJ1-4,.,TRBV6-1,TGTGCCAGCAGTGGACCAGACAGGATTCAGAAAAAACTGTTTTTT,CASSGPDRIQKKLFF
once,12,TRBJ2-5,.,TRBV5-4,TGTGCCAGCAGCTTCCCCAGCGAGGCCCAGTACTTC,CASSFPSEAQYF